These 14 T cell receptor beta chains came from one sample sequenced in a study of somatic mutations in cytotoxic T cells in rheumatoid arthritis. Sequencing used immunoSEQ multiplex PCR; TCRdb keeps in-frame clones, though not all of them. Of about 26,000 clones detected, over 80% appear once; the ten largest clones hold roughly 5.6%. The material sequenced was CD8+ T cells sorted from blood. These receptors were obtained from a man in his fifties in good health.

V is TRBV7-9 and J is TRBJ1-1; D gene uncertain. Trimming took off 5 bases at V and 8 bases at J, with 18 bases between the two ends. This CDR3 region has 14 residues. CDR1 SEHNR and CDR2 FQNEAQ come from the germline V gene (reference sequence). CDR3 DNA: TGTGCCAGCAGCCCCGGACGGTCACCAAGGGAAGCTTTCTTT. Its translation is CASSPGRSPREAFF.

The V and J genes are TRBV9 and TRBJ2-1, with 8 bases fitting TRBD2. Looked up from germline, CDR1 is SGDLS and CDR2 is YYNGEE. V shed 4 bases and J 5 bases; nucleotides not matched to a gene: 8. The CDR3 spans 15 residues. Written as DNA, the CDR3 is TGTGCCAGCAGCCCAAGCGGGAGCAGCCACAATGAGCAGTTCTTC. It specifies CASSPSGSSHNEQFF.

This chain uses TRBV15 with TRBJ2-1; 7 nucleotides align to TRBD2. After removal of 0 bases from V and 2 bases from J, the junction contained 10 bases not matched to a gene. This CDR3 spans 18 amino acids. Germline V gives CDR1 LNHNV, CDR2 YYDKDF (reference sequence). The CDR3 coding sequence is TGTGCCACCAGCAGAGATCCGTCCCTAGCGGACGCCTACAATGAGCAGTTCTTC. It yields the protein CATSRDPSLADAYNEQFF.

A few counts support this clone. This chain joins TRBV7-9 and TRBJ2-7, with TRBD1 as a possible D gene (5 bases). The CDR3 extends over 16 amino acids. V shed 3 bases and J shed 2 bases, with 17 bases lying between them. Germline loops: CDR1 SEHNR, CDR2 FQNEAQ (reference sequence). CDR3 sequence: CASSLGQGSKPYEQYF. The CDR3 DNA follows: TGTGCCAGCAGCTTGGGGCAGGGTAGTAAGCCCTACGAGCAGTACTTC. Filled out from reference TRBV7-9 and TRBJ2-7, the complete variable domain reads DTGVSQNPRHKITKRGQNVTFRCDPISEHNRLYWYRQTLGQGPEFLTYFQNEAQLEKSRLLSDRFSAERPKGSFSTLEIQRTEQGDSAMYLCASSLGQGSKPYEQYFGPGTRLTVT.

Written as DNA, the CDR3 is TGTGCCAGCAGTTCCCGCCGGGACGGACCCTACGAGCAGTACTTC. Its translation: CASSSRRDGPYEQYF. V usage is TRBV28 and J usage is TRBJ2-7; TRBD1 or TRBD2 may be the D gene (5 bases each). The CDR3 contains 15 residues. CDR1 and CDR2 (germline): MDHEN, SYDVKM. Trimming removed 4 bases at V and 2 bases at J, with 15 bases between.

This chain uses TRBV18 with TRBJ2-7; a possible D gene is TRBD1 (5 bases). Trimming took 6 bases from V and 2 from J, leaving 8 bases between them. The CDR3 length is 12 residues. Germline CDR1 is KGHSH and CDR2 is LQKENI. The CDR3 DNA reads as TGTGCCAGCTCTCTGGACACCTACGAGCAGTACTTC. Protein product: CASSLDTYEQYF.

The chain combines TRBV27 with TRBJ1-4, with D possibly TRBD1 on 5 matching bases. The CDR3 is made up of 16 amino acids. Trimming cost V 6 bases and J 1 base, with 15 bases left between them. In germline, CDR1 is MNHEY, CDR2 SMNVEV (reference sequence). The CDR3 nucleotides are TGTGCCAGCAGGAATTGGGGGTTCGGAACTAATGAAAAACTGTTTTTT. This translates into CASRNWGFGTNEKLFF.

The genes are TRBV4-1 and TRBJ1-3; perhaps TRBD1 as D (5 bases). Germline-derived CDR1 and CDR2 are MGHRA and YSYEKL. V dropped 1 base and J dropped 4 bases, with 8 bases sitting between them. CDR3 length equals 14 residues. The CDR3 DNA sequence: TGCGCCAGCAGCCAAGTAGGGGAGGGAAACACCATATATTTT. It encodes CASSQVGEGNTIYF.

The chain joins TRBV7-9 to TRBJ2-6; D not certain. The germline V and J ends were trimmed by 1 base and 2 bases, with 6 bases remaining between them. CDR1 and CDR2 from the germline V gene are SEHNR and FQNEAQ (reference sequence). The CDR3 covers 15 residues. In DNA form, the CDR3 reads TGTGCCAGCAGCTTAGTTGGGCCTGGGGCCAACGTCCTGACTTTC. It translates to CASSLVGPGANVLTF. Drawing the rest from reference TRBV7-9 and TRBJ2-6, the complete variable domain is DTGVSQNPRHKITKRGQNVTFRCDPISEHNRLYWYRQTLGQGPEFLTYFQNEAQLEKSRLLSDRFSAERPKGSFSTLEIQRTEQGDSAMYLCASSLVGPGANVLTFGAGSRLTVL.

V gene TRBV11-3 combines with J gene TRBJ2-1, with 7 bases lining up with TRBD1. This CDR3 has 14 amino acids. After removal of 3 bases from V and 8 bases from J, the junction contained 7 bases not matched to a gene. The germline gives CDR1 SGHNT, CDR2 YENEEA. The CDR3 nucleotides are TGTGCCAGCAGCTTGCGTGACAGGGCTTATGAGCAGTTCTTC. It encodes CASSLRDRAYEQFF.

The chain joins TRBV7-6 to TRBJ1-1, with D maybe TRBD1 (5 bases). This CDR3 region has 15 residues. V dropped 1 base and J dropped 5 bases, with 14 bases sitting between them. Germline CDR1 and CDR2: SGHVS and FNYEAQ. CDR3 in DNA: TGTGCCAGCAGCTTAGAATCCGGGGGTGGGACTGAAGCTTTCTTT. Encoded protein: CASSLESGGGTEAFF.

The chain is built from TRBV6-5 and TRBJ2-1, with 7 bases fitting TRBD2. The CDR3 loop spans 15 amino acids. Germline lookup yields CDR1 MNHEY and CDR2 SVGAGI. J was trimmed by 7 bases and V by 6 bases; bases with no gene match: 12. CDR3 protein: CASRPGTTLMNEQFF. DNA of the CDR3: TGTGCCAGCAGGCCCGGGACTACCTTAATGAATGAGCAGTTCTTC.

This clone occurred a few times. The chain employs TRBV7-6 and TRBJ1-1; TRBD1 is a possible D gene (5 bases). Germline V gene lookup returns CDR1 SGHVS and CDR2 FNYEAQ. This CDR3 spans 15 amino acids. The germline V and J ends were trimmed by 2 bases and 6 bases, with 16 bases remaining between them. This CDR3 is CASSLMREGLPEAFF. Written as DNA, the CDR3 is TGTGCCAGCAGCTTAATGAGGGAGGGGCTTCCTGAAGCTTTCTTT.

This clone has only one observation. The chain recombines TRBV9 with TRBJ1-2; tentative D call: TRBD1 (6 bases). This CDR3 has 15 amino acids. Trimming removed 3 bases from V and 6 bases from J, with 18 bases in between. Germline-derived CDR1 and CDR2 are SGDLS and YYNGEE. The DNA of the CDR3 is TGTGCCAGCAGCGGGCTCAGACAGGTCAGGGATGGCTACACCTTC. This translates into CASSGLRQVRDGYTF.